This T cell receptor beta chain appears in the sequencing data of a study of early T cells in non-severe SARS-CoV-2 infection. Background on the study: Unsorted whole-blood RNA was sequenced in bulk, leaving chains unpaired. Study-wide points: The VDJdb matching leaned toward anti-spike CD8 responses and overlooked private and CD4 specificities.

In its sample, this clonotype was seen a few times. Antigen specificity is unknown. Tagging with unique molecular identifiers was applied to individual cDNA molecules. One entry per CDR3 protein results from TCRdb running MiXCR on the 5' RACE reads. The table has 85,000 to 100,000 distinct CDR3 sequences, about 15% seen once. CDR3 length: 12 amino acids. Trimming removed 7 bases from V and 7 bases from J, with 11 bases in between. This material consisted of whole blood, taken at baseline. The sequence was collected from an adult who was a healthcare worker with PCR-confirmed SARS-CoV-2 infection or an uninfected control (not recorded which). The chain carries TRBV12-3 or TRBV12-4 and TRBJ2-1; D unresolved. The DNA of the CDR3 is TGTGCCAGCACCGAAACTCGAAATGAGCAGTTCTTC. As protein: CASTETRNEQFF.